This paragraph covers one T cell receptor (beta chain) sequence. These data belong to a study of cytomegalovirus exposure and HLA in healthy donors. 13 Jbeta primers and 60 Vbeta primers were used for the PCR. The protocol was immunoSEQ multiplex PCR, while the TCRdb copy is restricted to in-frame clones and leaves out a portion. Among fewer than 300,000 clones listed, roughly 80% were seen once. Trimming took 11 bases from V and 9 from J, leaving 14 bases between them. CDR3 length: 12 residues. Germline V gene data show CDR1 as MDHEN and CDR2 as SYDVKM. The chain is built from TRBV28 and TRBJ1-6; no definite D call. The TCR was taken from a girl aged 2 to 9 in good health and CMV-seronegative. The sample comprised PBMCs. The chain's CDR3 is CASLGAGSPLHF. Here the CDR3 DNA reads TGTGCCTCCTTGGGAGCGGGTTCACCCCTCCACTTT. Complete variable domain (other parts from reference TRBV28 and TRBJ1-6): DVKVTQSSRYLVKRTGEKVFLECVQDMDHENMFWYRQDPGLGLRLIYFSYDVKMKEKGDIPEGYSVSREKKERFSLILESASTNQTSMYLCASLGAGSPLHFGNGTRLTVT.